The clone carrying this T cell receptor (beta chain) was observed a few times. This CDR3 is built from 14 residues. V lost 1 base, J lost 4 bases, and 10 bases lay in between. Germline V CDR1 and CDR2: SGHDN, FVKESK. These data belong to a study of T cell changes during pregnancy in multiple sclerosis. The table came from immunoSEQ multiplex PCR; TCRdb's copy has only in-frame clones and leaves some out. The profile shows 40,000 to 60,000 clones, around 90% of them singletons. The sample in question was CD4+ T cells from peripheral blood mononuclear cells, obtained before pregnancy. The TCR comes from a female donor with multiple sclerosis, enrolled in a pregnancy study. This sequence joins TRBV14 and TRBJ1-1; D ambiguous. CDR3 DNA: TGTGCCAGCAGCCAAGTCTACGGTGGCACTGAAGCTTTCTTT. Translating gives CASSQVYGGTEAFF.